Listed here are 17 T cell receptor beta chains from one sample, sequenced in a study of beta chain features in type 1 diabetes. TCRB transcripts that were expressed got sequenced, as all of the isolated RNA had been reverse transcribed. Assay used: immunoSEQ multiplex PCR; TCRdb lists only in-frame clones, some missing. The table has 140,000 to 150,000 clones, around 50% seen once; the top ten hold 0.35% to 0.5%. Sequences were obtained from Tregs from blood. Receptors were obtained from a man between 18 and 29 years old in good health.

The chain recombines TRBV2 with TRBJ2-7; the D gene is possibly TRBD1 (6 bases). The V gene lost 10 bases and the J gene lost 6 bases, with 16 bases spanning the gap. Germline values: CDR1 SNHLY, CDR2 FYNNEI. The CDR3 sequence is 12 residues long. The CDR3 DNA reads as TGTGCCAAAGACAGGCTGGTAGGCGAGCAGTACTTC. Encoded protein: CAKDRLVGEQYF.

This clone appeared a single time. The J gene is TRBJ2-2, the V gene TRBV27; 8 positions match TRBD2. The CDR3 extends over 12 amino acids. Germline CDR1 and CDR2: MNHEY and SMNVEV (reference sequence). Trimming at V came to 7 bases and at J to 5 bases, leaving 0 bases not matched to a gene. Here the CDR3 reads CASTGGTGELFF. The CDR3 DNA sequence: TGTGCCAGCACGGGGGGGACCGGGGAGCTGTTTTTT.

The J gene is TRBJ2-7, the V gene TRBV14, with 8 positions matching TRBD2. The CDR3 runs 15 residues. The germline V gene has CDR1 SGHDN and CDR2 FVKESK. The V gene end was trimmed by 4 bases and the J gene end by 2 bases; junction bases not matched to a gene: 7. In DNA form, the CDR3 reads TGTGCCAGCAGCCCTACAGCGGGGGCCACCTACGAGCAGTACTTC. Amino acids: CASSPTAGATYEQYF. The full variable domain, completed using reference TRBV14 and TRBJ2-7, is EAGVTQFPSHSVIEKGQTVTLRCDPISGHDNLYWYRRVMGKEIKFLLHFVKESKQDESGMPNNRFLAERTGGTYSTLKVQPAELEDSGVYFCASSPTAGATYEQYFGPGTRLTVT.

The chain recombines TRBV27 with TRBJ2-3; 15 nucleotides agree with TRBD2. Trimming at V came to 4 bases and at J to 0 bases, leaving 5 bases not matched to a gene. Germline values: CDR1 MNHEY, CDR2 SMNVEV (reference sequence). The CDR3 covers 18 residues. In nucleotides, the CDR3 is TGTGCCAGCAGTTGGAGGACTAGCGGGGGGGCTAGCACAGATACGCAGTATTTT. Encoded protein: CASSWRTSGGASTDTQYF.

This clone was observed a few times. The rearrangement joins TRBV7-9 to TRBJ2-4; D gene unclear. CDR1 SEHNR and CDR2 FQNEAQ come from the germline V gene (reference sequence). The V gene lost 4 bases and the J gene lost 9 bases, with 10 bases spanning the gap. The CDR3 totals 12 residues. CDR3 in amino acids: CASSSRRGIQYF. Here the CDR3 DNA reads TGTGCCAGCAGCTCCAGGCGTGGCATTCAGTACTTC. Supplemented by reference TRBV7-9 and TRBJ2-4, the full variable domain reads DTGVSQNPRHKITKRGQNVTFRCDPISEHNRLYWYRQTLGQGPEFLTYFQNEAQLEKSRLLSDRFSAERPKGSFSTLEIQRTEQGDSAMYLCASSSRRGIQYFGAGTRLSVL.

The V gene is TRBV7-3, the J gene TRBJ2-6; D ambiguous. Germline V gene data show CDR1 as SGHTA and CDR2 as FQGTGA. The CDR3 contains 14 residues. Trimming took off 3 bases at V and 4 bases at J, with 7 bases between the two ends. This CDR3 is CASSFNSGANVLTF. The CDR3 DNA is TGTGCCAGCAGCTTTAATTCCGGGGCCAACGTCCTGACTTTC.

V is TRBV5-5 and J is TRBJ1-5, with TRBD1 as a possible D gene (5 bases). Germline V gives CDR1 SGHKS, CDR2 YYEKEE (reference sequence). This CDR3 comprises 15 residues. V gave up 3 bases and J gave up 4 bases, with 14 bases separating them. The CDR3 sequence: CASSSRWGGNQPQHF. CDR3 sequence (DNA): TGTGCCAGCAGCTCCAGGTGGGGGGGGAATCAGCCCCAGCATTTT. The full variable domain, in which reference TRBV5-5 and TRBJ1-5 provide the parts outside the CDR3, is DAGVTQSPTHLIKTRGQQVTLRCSPISGHKSVSWYQQVLGQGPQFIFQYYEKEERGRGNFPDRFSARQFPNYSSELNVNALLLGDSALYLCASSSRWGGNQPQHFGDGTRLSIL.

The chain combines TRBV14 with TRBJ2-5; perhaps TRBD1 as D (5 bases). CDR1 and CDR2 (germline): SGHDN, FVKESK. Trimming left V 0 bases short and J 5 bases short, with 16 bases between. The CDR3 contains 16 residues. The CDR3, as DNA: TGTGCCAGCAGCCAAGATGACATTTGGGGCGGCGAGACCCAGTACTTC. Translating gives CASSQDDIWGGETQYF.

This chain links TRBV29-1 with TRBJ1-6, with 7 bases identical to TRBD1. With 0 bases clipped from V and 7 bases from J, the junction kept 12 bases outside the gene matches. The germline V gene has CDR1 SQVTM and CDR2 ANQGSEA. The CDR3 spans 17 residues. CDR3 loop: CSVEDRGRGLGNSPLHF. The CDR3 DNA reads TGCAGCGTTGAAGATCGAGGCAGGGGGTTGGGGAATTCACCCCTCCACTTT.

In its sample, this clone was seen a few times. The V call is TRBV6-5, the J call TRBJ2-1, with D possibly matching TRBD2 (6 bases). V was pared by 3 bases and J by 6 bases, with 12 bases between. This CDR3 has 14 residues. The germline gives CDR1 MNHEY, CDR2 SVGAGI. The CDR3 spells CASSYSGTVNEQFF. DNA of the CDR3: TGTGCCAGCAGTTATTCCGGGACTGTCAATGAGCAGTTCTTC.

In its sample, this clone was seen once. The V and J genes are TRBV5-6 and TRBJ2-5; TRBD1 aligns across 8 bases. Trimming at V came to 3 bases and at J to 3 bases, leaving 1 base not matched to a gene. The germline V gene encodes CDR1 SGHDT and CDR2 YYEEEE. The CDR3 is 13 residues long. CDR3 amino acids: CASSWTGKETQYF. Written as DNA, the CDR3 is TGTGCCAGCAGCTGGACAGGGAAAGAGACCCAGTACTTC.

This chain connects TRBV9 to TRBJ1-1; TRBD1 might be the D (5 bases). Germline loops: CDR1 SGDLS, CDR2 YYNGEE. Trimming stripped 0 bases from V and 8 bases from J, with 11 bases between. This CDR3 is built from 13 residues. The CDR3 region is CASSVGAPGEAFF. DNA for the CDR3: TGTGCCAGCAGCGTAGGGGCCCCAGGGGAAGCTTTCTTT.

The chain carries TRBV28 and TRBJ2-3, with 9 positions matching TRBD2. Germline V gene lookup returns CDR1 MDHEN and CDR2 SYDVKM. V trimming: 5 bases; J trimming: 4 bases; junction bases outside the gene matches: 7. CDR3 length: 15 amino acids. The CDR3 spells CASSASLAGADTQYF. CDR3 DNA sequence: TGTGCCAGCAGTGCTTCCTTAGCGGGAGCAGATACGCAGTATTTT.

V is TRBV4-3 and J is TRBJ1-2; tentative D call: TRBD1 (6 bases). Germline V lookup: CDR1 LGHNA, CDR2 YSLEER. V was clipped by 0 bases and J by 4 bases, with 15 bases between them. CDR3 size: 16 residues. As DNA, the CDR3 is TGCGCCAGCAGCCAAGAATGGGGGCCTCGGGCCTATGGCTACACCTTC. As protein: CASSQEWGPRAYGYTF.

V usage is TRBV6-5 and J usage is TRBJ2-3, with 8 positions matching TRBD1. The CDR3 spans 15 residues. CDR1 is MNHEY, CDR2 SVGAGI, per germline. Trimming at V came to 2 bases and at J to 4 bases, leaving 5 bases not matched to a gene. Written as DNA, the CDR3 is TGTGCCAGCAGTTACCAGGGGGCCTTCTCAGATACGCAGTATTTT. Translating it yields CASSYQGAFSDTQYF.

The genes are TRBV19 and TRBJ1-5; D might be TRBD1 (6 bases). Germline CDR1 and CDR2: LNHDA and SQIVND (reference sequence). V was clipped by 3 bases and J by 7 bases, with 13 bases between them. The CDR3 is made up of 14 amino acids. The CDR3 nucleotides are TGTGCCAGTAGTATGGGACACCGAATCCAGCCCCAGCATTTT. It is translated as CASSMGHRIQPQHF.

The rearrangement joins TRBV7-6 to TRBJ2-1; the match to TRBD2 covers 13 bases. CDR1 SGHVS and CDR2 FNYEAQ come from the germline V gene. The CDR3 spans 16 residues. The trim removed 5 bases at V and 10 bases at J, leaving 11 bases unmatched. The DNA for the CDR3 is TGTGCCAGCAGCACTGGACTAGCGGGAGAGTCTGAAGAGCAGTTCTTC. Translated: CASSTGLAGESEEQFF.